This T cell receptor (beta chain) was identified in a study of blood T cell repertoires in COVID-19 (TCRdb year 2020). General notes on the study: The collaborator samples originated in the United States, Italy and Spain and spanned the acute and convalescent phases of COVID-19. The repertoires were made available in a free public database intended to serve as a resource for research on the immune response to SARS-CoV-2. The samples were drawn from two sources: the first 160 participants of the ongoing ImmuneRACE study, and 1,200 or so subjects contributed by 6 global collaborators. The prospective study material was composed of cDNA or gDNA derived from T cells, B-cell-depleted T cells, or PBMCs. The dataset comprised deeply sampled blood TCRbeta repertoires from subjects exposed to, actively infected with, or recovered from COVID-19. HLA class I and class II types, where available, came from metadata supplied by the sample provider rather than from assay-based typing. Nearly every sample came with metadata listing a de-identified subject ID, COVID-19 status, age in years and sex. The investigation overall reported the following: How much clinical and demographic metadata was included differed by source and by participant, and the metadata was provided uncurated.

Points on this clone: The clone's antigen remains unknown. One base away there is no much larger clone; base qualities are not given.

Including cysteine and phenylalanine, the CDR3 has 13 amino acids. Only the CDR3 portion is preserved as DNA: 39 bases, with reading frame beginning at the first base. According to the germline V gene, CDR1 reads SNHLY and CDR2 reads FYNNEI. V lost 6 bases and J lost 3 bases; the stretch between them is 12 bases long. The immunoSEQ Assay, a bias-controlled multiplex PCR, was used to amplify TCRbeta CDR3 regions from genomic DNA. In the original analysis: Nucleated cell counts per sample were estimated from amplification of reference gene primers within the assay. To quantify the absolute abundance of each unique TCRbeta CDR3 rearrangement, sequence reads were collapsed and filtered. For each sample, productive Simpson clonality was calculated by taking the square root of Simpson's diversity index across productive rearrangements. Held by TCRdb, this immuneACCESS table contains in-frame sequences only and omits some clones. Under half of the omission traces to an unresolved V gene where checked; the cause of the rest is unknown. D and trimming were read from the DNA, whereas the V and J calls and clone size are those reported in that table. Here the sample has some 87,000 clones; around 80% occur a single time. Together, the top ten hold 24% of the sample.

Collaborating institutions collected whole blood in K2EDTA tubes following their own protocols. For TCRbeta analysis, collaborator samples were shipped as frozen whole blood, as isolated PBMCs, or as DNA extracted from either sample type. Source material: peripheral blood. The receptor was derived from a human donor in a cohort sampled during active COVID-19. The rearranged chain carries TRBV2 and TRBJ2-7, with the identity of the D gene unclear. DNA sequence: TGTGCCAGCAGCCAACTCGAATACTACGAGCAGTACTTC. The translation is CASSQLEYYEQYF.